This TCR beta chain was sequenced for a study of beta chain features in type 1 diabetes. Study-wide findings and caveats: All four CD4+ subsets of Type 1 diabetes patients contained TCRB CDR3s that were moderately but significantly shorter.

V lost 0 bases and J 6 bases, leaving 7 bases between the germline ends. This CDR3 has 12 residues. Germline lookup yields CDR1 SGHRS and CDR2 YFSETQ. A note on this clone: Its matching antigen is unknown.

The isolated RNA, all of it, was reverse transcribed, so expressed TCRB transcripts were what got sequenced. This table comes from immunoSEQ multiplex PCR, and its TCRdb copy is limited to in-frame clones, with some not included. The sample records 130,000 to 150,000 clones, more than 9% being singletons. Sequencing input: naive CD4+ T cells from blood. J is TRBJ2-7 and V is TRBV5-1; unclear D gene. This clonotype originated in a man between 18 and 35 years old in good health. The chain's CDR3 is CASSLVSGEQYF. The CDR3 bases are TGCGCCAGCAGCTTGGTCTCGGGCGAGCAGTACTTC.